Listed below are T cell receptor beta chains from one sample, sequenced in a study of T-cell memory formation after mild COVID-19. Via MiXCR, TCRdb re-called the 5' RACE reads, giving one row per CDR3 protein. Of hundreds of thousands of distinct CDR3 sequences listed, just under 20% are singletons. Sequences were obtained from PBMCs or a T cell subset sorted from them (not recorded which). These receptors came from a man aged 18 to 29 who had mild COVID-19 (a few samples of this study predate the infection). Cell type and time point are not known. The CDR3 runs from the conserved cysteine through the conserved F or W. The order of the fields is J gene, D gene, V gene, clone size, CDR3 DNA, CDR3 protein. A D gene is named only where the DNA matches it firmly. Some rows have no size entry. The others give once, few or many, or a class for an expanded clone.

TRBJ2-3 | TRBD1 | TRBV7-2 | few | TGTGCCAGCAGCATCTACCTCGGGACAGGGGGTAGCACAGATACGCAGTATTTT | CASSIYLGTGGSTDTQYF
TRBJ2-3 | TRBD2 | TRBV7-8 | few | TGTGCCAGCAGCATACTAGCGTCAGGAGATACGCAGTATTTT | CASSILASGDTQYF
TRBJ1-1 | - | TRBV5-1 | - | TGCGCCAGCAGCCTAGGGGTCAGAAACACTGAAGCTTTCTTT | CASSLGVRNTEAFF
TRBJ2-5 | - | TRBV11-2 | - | TGTGCCAGCAGCTTAAGAGCCCTCGGACAATCGGAGACCCAGTACTTC | CASSLRALGQSETQYF
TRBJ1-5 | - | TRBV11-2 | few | TGTGCCAGCAGCTTAGACAGGGGCAATCAGCCCCAGCATTTT | CASSLDRGNQPQHF
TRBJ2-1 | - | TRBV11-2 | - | TGTGCCAGCAGCTTAGTTATTGGAAAGCAGTTCTTC | CASSLVIGKQFF
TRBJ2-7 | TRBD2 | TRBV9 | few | TGTGCCAGCAGCCCTAGCGGGGGGGCCGAGCAGTACTTC | CASSPSGGAEQYF
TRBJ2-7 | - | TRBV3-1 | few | TGTGCCAGCAGCCAAGGGCCGGGGTACGAGCAGTACTTC | CASSQGPGYEQYF
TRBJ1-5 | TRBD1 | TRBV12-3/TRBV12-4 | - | TGTGCCAGCAGTAGGGACAGGGATCAGCCCCAGCATTTT | CASSRDRDQPQHF
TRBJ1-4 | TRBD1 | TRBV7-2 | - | TGTGCCAGCAGCTCACAGACAGGGGTTGCTCAAAAACTGTTTTTT | CASSSQTGVAQKLFF
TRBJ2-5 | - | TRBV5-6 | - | TGTGCCAGCAGCTCCCCGATCACCAGGGGTCCAGCCCAAGAGACCCAGTACTTC | CASSSPITRGPAQETQYF
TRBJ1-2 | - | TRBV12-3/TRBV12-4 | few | TGTGCCAGCAGTTTAGAGTCGGGCTACACCTTC | CASSLESGYTF
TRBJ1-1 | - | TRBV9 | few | TGTGCCAGCAGCGTAGAACCAGGGAACGCTTTCTTT | CASSVEPGNAFF
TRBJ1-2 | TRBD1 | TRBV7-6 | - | TGTGCCAGCGCAAAGGGACAGGGCCCTACCAACTATGGCTACACCTTC | CASAKGQGPTNYGYTF
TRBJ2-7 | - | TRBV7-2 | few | TGTGCCAGCAGCTTAGTAGAGGGAAAAAACTACGAGCAGTACTTC | CASSLVEGKNYEQYF
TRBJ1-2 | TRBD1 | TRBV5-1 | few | TGCGCCAGCAGCACGGGACAGGGAGGGAGAGGCTACACCTTC | CASSTGQGGRGYTF
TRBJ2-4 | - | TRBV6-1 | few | TGTGCCAGCAGTGGGGGCCGACAGACGAAAAACATTCAGTACTTC | CASSGGRQTKNIQYF
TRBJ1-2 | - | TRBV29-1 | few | TGCAGCGTTGAAGATCCCTGGGGCGGGTGGAACTTC | CSVEDPWGGWNF
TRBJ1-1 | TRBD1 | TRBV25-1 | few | TGTGCCAGCAGTGCATGGACAGGGAACACTGAAGCTTTCTTT | CASSAWTGNTEAFF
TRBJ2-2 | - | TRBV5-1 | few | TGCGCCAGCGGAAGGAACTCGAACACCGGGGAGCTGTTTTTT | CASGRNSNTGELFF
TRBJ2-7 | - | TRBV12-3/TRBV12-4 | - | TGTGCCAGCAGTTTGGGGCAGATCTACGAGCAGTACTTC | CASSLGQIYEQYF
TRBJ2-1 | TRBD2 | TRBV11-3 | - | TGTGCCAGCAGCGGGGGCGATAGCGGGGGGAACAATGAGCAGTTCTTC | CASSGGDSGGNNEQFF
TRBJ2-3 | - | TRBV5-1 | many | TGCGCCAGCAGCTTGGCGGCGGGCGGAGATACGCAGTATTTT | CASSLAAGGDTQYF
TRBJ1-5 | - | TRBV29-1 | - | TGCAGCGTTTCCGACGGCAGCAATCAGCCCCAGCATTTT | CSVSDGSNQPQHF
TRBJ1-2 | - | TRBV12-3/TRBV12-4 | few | TGTGCCAGCAGTTTATGGGGAGACGGTGGCTACACCTTC | CASSLWGDGGYTF